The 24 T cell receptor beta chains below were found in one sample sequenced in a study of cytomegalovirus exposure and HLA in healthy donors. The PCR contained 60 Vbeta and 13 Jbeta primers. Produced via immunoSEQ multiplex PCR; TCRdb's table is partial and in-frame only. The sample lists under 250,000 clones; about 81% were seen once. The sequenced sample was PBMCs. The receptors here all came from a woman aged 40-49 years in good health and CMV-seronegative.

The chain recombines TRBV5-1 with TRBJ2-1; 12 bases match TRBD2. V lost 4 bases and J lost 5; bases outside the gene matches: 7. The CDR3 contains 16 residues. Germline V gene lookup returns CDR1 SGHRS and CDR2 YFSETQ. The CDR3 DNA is TGCGCCAGCAGCCCCCTAGCGGGAGGGCCGGACAATGAGCAGTTCTTC. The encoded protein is CASSPLAGGPDNEQFF.

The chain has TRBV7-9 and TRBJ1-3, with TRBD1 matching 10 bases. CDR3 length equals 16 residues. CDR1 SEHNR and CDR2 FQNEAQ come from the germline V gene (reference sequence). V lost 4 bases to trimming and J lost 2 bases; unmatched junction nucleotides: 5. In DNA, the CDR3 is TGTGCCAGCAGCTACCCGACAGGGGGCCCTGGAAACACCATATATTTT. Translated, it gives CASSYPTGGPGNTIYF.

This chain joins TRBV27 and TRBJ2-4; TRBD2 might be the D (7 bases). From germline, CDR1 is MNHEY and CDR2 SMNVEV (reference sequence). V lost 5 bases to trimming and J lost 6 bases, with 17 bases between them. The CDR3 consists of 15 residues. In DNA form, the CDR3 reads TGTGCCAGCAGTCAGGGGCAAACGGGGGGAAACATTCAGTACTTC. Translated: CASSQGQTGGNIQYF.

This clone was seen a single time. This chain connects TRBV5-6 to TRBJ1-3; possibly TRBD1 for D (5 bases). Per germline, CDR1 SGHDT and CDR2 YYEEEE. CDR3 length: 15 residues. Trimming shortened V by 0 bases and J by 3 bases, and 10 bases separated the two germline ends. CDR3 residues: CASSLGRAGGNTIYF. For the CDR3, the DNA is TGTGCCAGCAGCTTGGGCAGGGCTGGTGGAAACACCATATATTTT.

CDR3: CASSRADYTEAFF. The CDR3 region has the DNA TGTGCCAGCTCAAGGGCGGACTACACTGAAGCTTTCTTT. The chain combines TRBV11-1 with TRBJ1-1, with D uncertain. Germline V gene data show CDR1 as SGHAT and CDR2 as FQDESV (reference sequence). The CDR3 length is 13 residues. V was trimmed by 8 bases and J by 3 bases, leaving 13 bases between them. The full variable domain, its missing parts supplied by reference TRBV11-1 and TRBJ1-1, is EAEVAQSPRYKITEKSQAVAFWCDPISGHATLYWYRQILGQGPELLVQFQDESVVDDSQLPKDRFSAERLKGVDSTLKIQPAELGDSAMYLCASSRADYTEAFFGQGTRLTVV.

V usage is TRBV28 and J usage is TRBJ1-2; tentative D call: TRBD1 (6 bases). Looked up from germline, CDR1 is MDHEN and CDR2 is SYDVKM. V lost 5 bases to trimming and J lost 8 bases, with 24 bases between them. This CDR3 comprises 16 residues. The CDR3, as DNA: TGTGCCAGCAGTGCACAGGGCTCGGGTCGTAGTTCCGGCTACACCTTC. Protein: CASSAQGSGRSSGYTF.

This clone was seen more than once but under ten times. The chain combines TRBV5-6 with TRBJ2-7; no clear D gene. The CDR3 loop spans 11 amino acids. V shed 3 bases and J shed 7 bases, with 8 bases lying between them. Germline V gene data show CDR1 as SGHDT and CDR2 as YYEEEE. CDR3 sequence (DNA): TGTGCCAGCAGCTGGAAGGAGGAGCAGTACTTC. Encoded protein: CASSWKEEQYF.

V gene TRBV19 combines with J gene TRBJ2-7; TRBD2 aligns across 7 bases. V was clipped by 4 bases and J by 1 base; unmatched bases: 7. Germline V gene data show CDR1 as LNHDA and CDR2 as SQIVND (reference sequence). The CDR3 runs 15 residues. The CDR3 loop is CASSKARGESYEQYF. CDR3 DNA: TGTGCCAGTAGTAAAGCCCGGGGGGAATCCTACGAGCAGTACTTC.

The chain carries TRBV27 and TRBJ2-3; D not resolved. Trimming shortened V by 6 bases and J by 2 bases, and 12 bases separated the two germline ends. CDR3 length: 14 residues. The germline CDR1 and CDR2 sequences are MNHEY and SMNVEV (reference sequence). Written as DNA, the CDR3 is TGTGCCAGCAGAACATTTCTTCACACAGATACGCAGTATTTT. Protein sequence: CASRTFLHTDTQYF.

The CDR3 protein is CASSSSSAGGSDTQYF. DNA of the CDR3: TGTGCCAGCAGCTCCAGTTCGGCAGGGGGATCAGATACGCAGTATTTT. The chain recombines TRBV28 with TRBJ2-3; 7 bases fit TRBD1. Germline CDR1 is MDHEN and CDR2 is SYDVKM. J lost 4 bases, V lost 6 bases, and 13 bases had no gene match. The CDR3 is 16 amino acids.

The CDR3 sequence is CASSRTGAKRHTGELFF. The CDR3 nucleotides are TGTGCCAGCAGCCGGACAGGGGCTAAGAGGCACACCGGGGAGCTGTTTTTT. This chain connects TRBV27 to TRBJ2-2; TRBD1 matches at 9 bases. Germline lookup yields CDR1 MNHEY and CDR2 SMNVEV (reference sequence). CDR3 length: 17 amino acids. Trimming at V came to 6 bases and at J to 3 bases, leaving 11 bases not matched to a gene.

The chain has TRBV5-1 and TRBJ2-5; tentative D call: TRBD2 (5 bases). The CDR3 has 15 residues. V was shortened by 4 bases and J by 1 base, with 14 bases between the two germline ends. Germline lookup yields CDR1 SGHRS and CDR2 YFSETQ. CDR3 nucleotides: TGCGCCAGCAGCACCGGAGCGGTCTTCCAAGAGACCCAGTACTTC. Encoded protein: CASSTGAVFQETQYF.

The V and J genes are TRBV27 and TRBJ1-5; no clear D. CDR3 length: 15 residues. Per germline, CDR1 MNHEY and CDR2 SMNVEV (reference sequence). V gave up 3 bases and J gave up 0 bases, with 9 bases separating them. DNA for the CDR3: TGTGCCAGCAGTTTGGCGGAACATAGCAATCAGCCCCAGCATTTT. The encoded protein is CASSLAEHSNQPQHF.

DNA for the CDR3: TGTGCCAGCAGTGACCGGACAGTAAGGCAGCCCCAGCATTTT. Translated, it gives CASSDRTVRQPQHF. The chain recombines TRBV2 with TRBJ1-5, with D possibly TRBD1 on 6 matching bases. The CDR3 loop spans 14 amino acids. Germline CDR1 and CDR2: SNHLY and FYNNEI. Trimming took 3 bases from V and 7 from J, leaving 13 bases between them.

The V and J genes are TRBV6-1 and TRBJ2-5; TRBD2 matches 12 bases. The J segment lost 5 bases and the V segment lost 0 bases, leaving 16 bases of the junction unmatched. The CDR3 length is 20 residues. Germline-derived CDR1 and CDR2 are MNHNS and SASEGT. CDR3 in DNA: TGTGCCAGCAGTGAAGCAGGCTGGGCTAGCGGGAGGGCCCTGGGGGAGACCCAGTACTTC. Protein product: CASSEAGWASGRALGETQYF.

CDR3 in amino acids: CASSPGGQGADTQYF. As DNA, the CDR3 is TGTGCCAGCAGCCCTGGTGGCCAGGGTGCAGATACGCAGTATTTT. The rearrangement joins TRBV28 to TRBJ2-3; TRBD1 is a possible D gene (5 bases). V was shortened by 6 bases and J by 4 bases, with 17 bases between the two germline ends. The CDR3 contains 15 residues. Germline CDR1 and CDR2: MDHEN and SYDVKM.

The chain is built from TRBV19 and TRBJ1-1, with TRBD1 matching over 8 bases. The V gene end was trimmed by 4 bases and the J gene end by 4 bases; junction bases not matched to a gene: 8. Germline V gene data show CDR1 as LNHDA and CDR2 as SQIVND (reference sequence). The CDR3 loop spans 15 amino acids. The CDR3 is CASSTRTGWSTEAFF. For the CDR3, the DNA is TGTGCCAGTAGTACAAGGACAGGGTGGAGCACTGAAGCTTTCTTT. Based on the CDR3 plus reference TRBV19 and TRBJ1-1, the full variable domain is DGGITQSPKYLFRKEGQNVTLSCEQNLNHDAMYWYRQDPGQGLRLIYYSQIVNDFQKGDIAEGYSVSREKKESFPLTVTSAQKNPTAFYLCASSTRTGWSTEAFFGQGTRLTVV.

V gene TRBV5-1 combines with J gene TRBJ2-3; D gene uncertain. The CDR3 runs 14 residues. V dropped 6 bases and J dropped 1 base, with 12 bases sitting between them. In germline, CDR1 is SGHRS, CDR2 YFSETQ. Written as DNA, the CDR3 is TGCGCCAGCACCCCTTTCCGGGGCACAGATACGCAGTATTTT. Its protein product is CASTPFRGTDTQYF. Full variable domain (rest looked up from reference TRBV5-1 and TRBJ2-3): KAGVTQTPRYLIKTRGQQVTLSCSPISGHRSVSWYQQTPGQGLQFLFEYFSETQRNKGNFPGRFSGRQFSNSRSEMNVSTLELGDSALYLCASTPFRGTDTQYFGPGTRLTVL.

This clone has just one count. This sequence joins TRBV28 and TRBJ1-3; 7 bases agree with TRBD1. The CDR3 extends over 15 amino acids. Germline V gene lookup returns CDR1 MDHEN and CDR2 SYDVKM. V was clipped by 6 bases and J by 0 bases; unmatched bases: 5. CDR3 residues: CASRLDRHSGNTIYF. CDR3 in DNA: TGTGCCAGCAGGTTGGACAGGCACTCTGGAAACACCATATATTTT.

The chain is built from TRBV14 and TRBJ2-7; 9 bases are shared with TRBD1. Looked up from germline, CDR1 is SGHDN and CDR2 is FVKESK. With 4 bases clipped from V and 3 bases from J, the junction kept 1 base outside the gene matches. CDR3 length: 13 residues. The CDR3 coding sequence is TGTGCCAGCAGCCGGGGACAGGGCTACGAGCAGTACTTC. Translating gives CASSRGQGYEQYF.

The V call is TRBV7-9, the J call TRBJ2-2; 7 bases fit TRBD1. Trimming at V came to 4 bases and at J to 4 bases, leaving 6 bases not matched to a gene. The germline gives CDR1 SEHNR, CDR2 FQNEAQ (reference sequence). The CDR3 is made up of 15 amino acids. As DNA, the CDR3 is TGTGCCAGCAGCTCCCGTGGACAGGTCACCGGGGAGCTGTTTTTT. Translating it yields CASSSRGQVTGELFF. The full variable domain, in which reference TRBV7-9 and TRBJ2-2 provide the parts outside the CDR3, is DTGVSQNPRHKITKRGQNVTFRCDPISEHNRLYWYRQTLGQGPEFLTYFQNEAQLEKSRLLSDRFSAERPKGSFSTLEIQRTEQGDSAMYLCASSSRGQVTGELFFGEGSRLTVL.

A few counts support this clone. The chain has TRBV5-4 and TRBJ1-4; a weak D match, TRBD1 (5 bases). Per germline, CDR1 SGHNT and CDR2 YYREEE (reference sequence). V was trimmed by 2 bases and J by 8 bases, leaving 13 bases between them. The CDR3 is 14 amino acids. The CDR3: CASSFIGHAEKLFF. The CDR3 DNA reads TGTGCCAGCAGCTTCATCGGACACGCAGAAAAACTGTTTTTT.

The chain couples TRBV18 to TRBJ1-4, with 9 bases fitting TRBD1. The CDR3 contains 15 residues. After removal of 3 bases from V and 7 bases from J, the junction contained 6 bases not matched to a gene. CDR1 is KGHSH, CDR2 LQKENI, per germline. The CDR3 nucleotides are TGTGCCAGCTCACCCGCCGGGACAGGGAGTGAAAAACTGTTTTTT. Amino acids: CASSPAGTGSEKLFF.

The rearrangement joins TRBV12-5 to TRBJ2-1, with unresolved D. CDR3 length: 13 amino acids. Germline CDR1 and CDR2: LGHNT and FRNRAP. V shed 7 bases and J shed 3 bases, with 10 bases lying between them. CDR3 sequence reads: CASARFYYNEQFF. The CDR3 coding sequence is TGTGCTAGTGCCCGCTTCTACTACAATGAGCAGTTCTTC.